The rows below give T cell receptor beta chains drawn from one sample of a study of blood T cells in healthy people across ages. TCRdb reprocessed the 5' RACE reads via MiXCR and lists one record per CDR3 protein. The table shows about 690,000 distinct CDR3 sequences, with over 40% occurring only once. Sequenced input: blood. All receptors come from a man older than 75 in good health. Both conserved end residues are part of each CDR3. The D gene is left open where the match is weak. The size field is filled for only some rows; it gives once, few, many or a size class.

V	D	size	J	CDR3	DNA
TRBV24-1	TRBD2	few	TRBJ2-3	CATSDAGLAGRDTQYF	TGTGCCACCAGTGACGCGGGACTAGCGGGAAGGGATACGCAGTATTTT
TRBV3-1	.	.	TRBJ2-7	CASSHRRTLQTEQYF	TGTGCCAGCAGCCATCGCCGGACCCTACAAACCGAGCAGTACTTC
TRBV5-1	TRBD1	few	TRBJ2-5	CASSVGQGRQTQYF	TGCGCCAGCAGCGTGGGACAGGGCAGGCAGACCCAGTACTTC
TRBV7-2	.	few	TRBJ2-3	CASSLDGHATDTQYF	TGTGCCAGCAGCTTAGATGGACACGCCACAGATACGCAGTATTTT
TRBV9	TRBD2	few	TRBJ2-1	CASSVEGGTSGYNEQFF	TGTGCCAGCAGCGTAGAGGGGGGGACTAGCGGCTACAATGAGCAGTTCTTC
TRBV19	.	.	TRBJ2-7	CASSMRSLYEQYF	TGTGCCAGTAGTATGAGGTCCCTCTACGAGCAGTACTTC
TRBV28	TRBD2	few	TRBJ2-1	CASITHRLAGGLGNEQFF	TGTGCCAGCATCACCCACAGACTAGCGGGAGGCCTCGGGAATGAGCAGTTCTTC
TRBV5-1	.	.	TRBJ2-5	CATAPTGQQETQYF	TGCGCCACTGCCCCGACAGGACAACAAGAGACCCAGTACTTC
TRBV11-2	TRBD2	.	TRBJ2-3	CASSLALAGTTDTQYF	TGTGCCAGCAGCTTAGCCCTAGCGGGGACAACAGATACGCAGTATTTT
TRBV7-9	.	.	TRBJ1-2	CASSLDGRNGYTF	TGTGCCAGCAGCTTAGATGGACGAAATGGCTACACCTTC
TRBV5-5	TRBD1	.	TRBJ2-4	CASSLNRQGFDIQYF	TGTGCCAGCAGCTTGAACAGACAGGGGTTCGACATTCAGTACTTC
TRBV21-1	.	.	TRBJ2-7	CASSKALGEVPLREQYF	TGTGCCAGCAGCAAAGCGCTGGGCGAGGTCCCGCTACGCGAGCAGTACTTC
TRBV5-1	.	.	TRBJ1-2	CASSLNAEDGYTF	TGCGCCAGCAGCTTAAACGCGGAGGATGGCTACACCTTC
TRBV6-5	.	.	TRBJ1-1	CAGSAVRDLSTEAFF	TGTGCCGGCAGTGCGGTGCGGGATTTGAGCACTGAAGCTTTCTTT
TRBV20-1	.	.	TRBJ1-5	CSARDVGGRRQPQHF	TGCAGTGCTAGAGATGTAGGGGGGCGACGACAGCCCCAGCATTTT
TRBV7-3	.	.	TRBJ2-3	CASSLNRVDTQYF	TGTGCCAGCAGCTTAAATAGAGTCGATACGCAGTATTTT
TRBV6-5	.	.	TRBJ2-5	CASSSRIEPKETQYF	TGTGCCAGCAGTTCCCGGATTGAACCTAAAGAGACCCAGTACTTC
TRBV5-1	.	.	TRBJ2-7	CASRIGGISSYEQYF	TGCGCCAGCAGGATCGGGGGCATAAGCTCCTACGAGCAGTACTTC
TRBV20-1	.	.	TRBJ1-1	CSATRLGSGVPEAFF	TGCAGTGCTACAAGACTGGGCAGTGGGGTCCCTGAAGCTTTCTTT
TRBV29-1	.	.	TRBJ2-5	CSGAGQETQYF	TGCAGCGGCGCGGGTCAAGAGACCCAGTACTTC